This TCR beta chain derives from a study of T cells in Graves' hyperthyroidism and ophthalmopathy. Study-wide points: Ophthalmopathy could be told apart from stable hyperthyroidism with a 13 V-J model. Most clonotypes that expanded in the thyroid above 0.001 also showed up in blood.

About this clonotype: Its matching antigen is unknown.

Clinical symptoms, serum thyroxine, TRAb, thyroid ultrasound and orbital computed tomography established diagnosis. Germline V CDR1 and CDR2: MGHDK, SYGVNS. The CDR3 consists of 16 residues. V was trimmed by 4 bases and J by 2 bases, leaving 15 bases between them. TCR beta CDR3 regions were amplified from RNA. A set of HTBI primers served as the primers for a first-round RT-PCR of the TCR CDR3. One entry per CDR3 protein, called by TCRdb with MiXCR from the multiplex PCR reads. The sample shows hundreds of thousands of distinct CDR3 sequences, roughly 45% of them seen only once. The TCR originated in an adult man with Graves' disease, either hyperthyroidism or ophthalmopathy (not recorded which). Sequences were obtained from peripheral blood or thyroid tissue (not recorded which). The chain recombines TRBV25-1 with TRBJ1-5; a weak D match, TRBD1 (6 bases). The CDR3 DNA sequence: TGTGCCAGCAGTGCTAGTCAGGGGACGGGCAATCAGCCCCAGCATTTT. Protein product: CASSASQGTGNQPQHF.